This T cell receptor beta chain comes out of a study of CD8 T cells in Susac syndrome. CDR1 and CDR2 (germline): KGHSH, LQKENI. Trimming removed 3 bases from V and 4 bases from J, with 12 bases in between. This CDR3 is 14 amino acids long. Reverse transcription of roughly 0.45 to 1 ug RNA was performed with random hexamers. TCRdb fed the immunoSEQ multiplex PCR reads into MiXCR, producing one record per CDR3 protein. The table shows about 210,000 distinct CDR3 sequences, with 95% occurring only once. Sequenced: CD4+ T cells from PBMCs. The chain combines TRBV18 with TRBJ1-2; weak D call: TRBD1 (5 bases). The clonotype originates from a human donor with multiple sclerosis. The CDR3 spells CASSPVGTGYGYTF. CDR3 nucleotides: TGTGCCAGCTCACCGGTAGGGACGGGCTATGGCTACACCTTC.